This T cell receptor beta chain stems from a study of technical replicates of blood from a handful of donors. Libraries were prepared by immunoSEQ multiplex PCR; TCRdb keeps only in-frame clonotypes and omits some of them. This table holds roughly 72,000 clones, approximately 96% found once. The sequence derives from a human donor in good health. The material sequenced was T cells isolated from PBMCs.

In DNA form, the CDR3 reads TGCAGCGTTCACCAGGGCGCAAATTATGGCTACACCTTC. Translated, it gives CSVHQGANYGYTF. The V gene is TRBV29-1, the J gene TRBJ1-2; tentative D call: TRBD1 (5 bases). Trimming shortened V by 5 bases and J by 5 bases, and 15 bases separated the two germline ends. The germline gives CDR1 SQVTM, CDR2 ANQGSEA. This CDR3 is built from 13 residues. Supplemented by reference TRBV29-1 and TRBJ1-2, the full variable domain reads SAVISQKPSRDICQRGTSLTIQCQVDSQVTMMFWYRQQPGQSLTLIATANQGSEATYESGFVIDKFPISRPNLTFSTLTVSNMSPEDSSIYLCSVHQGANYGYTFGSGTRLTVV.